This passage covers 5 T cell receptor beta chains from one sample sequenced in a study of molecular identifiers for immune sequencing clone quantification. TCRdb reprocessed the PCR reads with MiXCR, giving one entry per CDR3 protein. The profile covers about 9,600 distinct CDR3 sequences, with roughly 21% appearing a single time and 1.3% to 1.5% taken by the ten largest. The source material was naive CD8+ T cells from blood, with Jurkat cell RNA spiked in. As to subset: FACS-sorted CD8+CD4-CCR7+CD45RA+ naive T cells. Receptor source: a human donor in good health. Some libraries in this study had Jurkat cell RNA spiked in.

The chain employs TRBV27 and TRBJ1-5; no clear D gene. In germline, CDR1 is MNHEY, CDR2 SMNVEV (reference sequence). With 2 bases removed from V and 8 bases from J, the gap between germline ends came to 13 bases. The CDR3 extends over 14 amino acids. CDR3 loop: CASSLAGRVEPQHF. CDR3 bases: TGTGCCAGCAGTTTAGCGGGCCGGGTAGAGCCCCAGCATTTT.

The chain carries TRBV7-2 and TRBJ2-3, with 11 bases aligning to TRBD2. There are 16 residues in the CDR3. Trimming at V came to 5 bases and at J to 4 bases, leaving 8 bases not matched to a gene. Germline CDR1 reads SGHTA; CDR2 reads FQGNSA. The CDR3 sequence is CASSKGLAGGSDTQYF. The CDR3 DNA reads TGTGCCAGCAGCAAGGGTCTAGCGGGAGGTTCAGATACGCAGTATTTT.

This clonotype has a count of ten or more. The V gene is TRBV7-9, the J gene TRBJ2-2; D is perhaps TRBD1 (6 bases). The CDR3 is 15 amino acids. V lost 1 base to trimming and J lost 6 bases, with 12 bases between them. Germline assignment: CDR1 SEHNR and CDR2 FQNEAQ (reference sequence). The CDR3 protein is CASSLGDRPAGELFF. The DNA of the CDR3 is TGTGCCAGCAGCTTAGGCGACAGGCCGGCCGGGGAGCTGTTTTTT. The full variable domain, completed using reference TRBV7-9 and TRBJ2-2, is DTGVSQNPRHKITKRGQNVTFRCDPISEHNRLYWYRQTLGQGPEFLTYFQNEAQLEKSRLLSDRFSAERPKGSFSTLEIQRTEQGDSAMYLCASSLGDRPAGELFFGEGSRLTVL.

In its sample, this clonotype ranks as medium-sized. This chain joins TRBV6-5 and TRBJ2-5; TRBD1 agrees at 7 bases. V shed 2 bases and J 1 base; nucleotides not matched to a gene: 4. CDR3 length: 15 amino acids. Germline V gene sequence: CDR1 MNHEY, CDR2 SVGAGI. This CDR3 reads CASSYIDRVQETQYF. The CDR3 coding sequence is TGTGCCAGCAGTTACATTGACAGGGTCCAAGAGACCCAGTACTTC.

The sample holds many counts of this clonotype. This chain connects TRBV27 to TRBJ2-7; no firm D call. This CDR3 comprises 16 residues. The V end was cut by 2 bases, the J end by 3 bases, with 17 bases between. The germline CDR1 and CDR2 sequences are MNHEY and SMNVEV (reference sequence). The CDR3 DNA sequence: TGTGCCAGCAGTTTAGGCCTAAATCTCCCCAACTACGAGCAGTACTTC. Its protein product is CASSLGLNLPNYEQYF.